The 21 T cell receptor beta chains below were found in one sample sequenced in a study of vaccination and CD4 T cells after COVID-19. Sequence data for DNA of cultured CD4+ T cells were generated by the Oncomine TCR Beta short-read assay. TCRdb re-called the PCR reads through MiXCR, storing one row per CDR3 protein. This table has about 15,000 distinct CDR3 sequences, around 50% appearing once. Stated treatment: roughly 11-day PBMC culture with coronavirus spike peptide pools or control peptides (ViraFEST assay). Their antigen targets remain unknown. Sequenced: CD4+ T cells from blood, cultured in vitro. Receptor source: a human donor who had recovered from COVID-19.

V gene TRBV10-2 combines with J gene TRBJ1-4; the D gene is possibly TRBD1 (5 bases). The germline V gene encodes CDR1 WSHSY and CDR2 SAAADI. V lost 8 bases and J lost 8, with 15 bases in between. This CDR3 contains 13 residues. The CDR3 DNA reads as TGCGCCAGCTCGGCGGGAGCAGGGGAAAAACTGTTTTTT. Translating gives CASSAGAGEKLFF.

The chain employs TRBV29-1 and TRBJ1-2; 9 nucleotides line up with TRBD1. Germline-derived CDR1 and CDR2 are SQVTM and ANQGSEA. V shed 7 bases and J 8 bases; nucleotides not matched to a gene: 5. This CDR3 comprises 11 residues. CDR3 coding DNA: TGCAGCGGCCGGGACAGGGTGGGCTACACCTTC. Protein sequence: CSGRDRVGYTF.

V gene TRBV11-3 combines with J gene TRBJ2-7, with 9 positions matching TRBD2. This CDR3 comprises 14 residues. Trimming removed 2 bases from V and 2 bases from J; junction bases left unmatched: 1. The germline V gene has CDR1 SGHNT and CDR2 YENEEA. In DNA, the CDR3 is TGTGCCAGCAGCTTAAGCGGGAGGCCCTACGAGCAGTACTTC. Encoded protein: CASSLSGRPYEQYF.

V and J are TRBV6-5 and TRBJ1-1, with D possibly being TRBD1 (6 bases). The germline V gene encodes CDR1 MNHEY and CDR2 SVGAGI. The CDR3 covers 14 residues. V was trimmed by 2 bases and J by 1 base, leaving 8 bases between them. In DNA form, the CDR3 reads TGTGCCAGCAGTTACAGCAGGGGGAACACTGAAGCTTTCTTT. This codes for CASSYSRGNTEAFF.

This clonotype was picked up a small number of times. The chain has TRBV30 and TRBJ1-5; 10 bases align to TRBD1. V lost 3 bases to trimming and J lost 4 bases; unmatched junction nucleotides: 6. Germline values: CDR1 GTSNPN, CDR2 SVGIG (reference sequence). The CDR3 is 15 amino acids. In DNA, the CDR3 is TGTGCCTGGAGCTACGGGACAGGGGTGAATCAGCCCCAGCATTTT. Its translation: CAWSYGTGVNQPQHF.

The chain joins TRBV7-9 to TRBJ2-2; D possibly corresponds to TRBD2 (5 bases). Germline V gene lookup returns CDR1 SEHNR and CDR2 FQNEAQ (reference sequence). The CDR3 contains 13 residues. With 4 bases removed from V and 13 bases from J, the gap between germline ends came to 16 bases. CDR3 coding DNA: TGTGCCAGCAGCTCGGACTTTCCTTTCGGGCTGTTTTTT. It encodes CASSSDFPFGLFF.

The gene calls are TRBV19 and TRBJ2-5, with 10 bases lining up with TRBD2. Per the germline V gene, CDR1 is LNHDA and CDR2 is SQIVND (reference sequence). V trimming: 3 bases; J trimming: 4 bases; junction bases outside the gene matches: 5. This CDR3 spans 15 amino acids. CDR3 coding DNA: TGTGCCAGTAGTATCATCCTAGCGGGAGTAGAGACCCAGTACTTC. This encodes CASSIILAGVETQYF.

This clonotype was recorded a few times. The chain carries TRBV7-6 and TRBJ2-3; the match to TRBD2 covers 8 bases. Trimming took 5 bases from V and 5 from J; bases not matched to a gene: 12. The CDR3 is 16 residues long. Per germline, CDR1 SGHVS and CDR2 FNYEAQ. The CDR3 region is CASSPVLREVVDTQYF. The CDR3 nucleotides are TGTGCCAGCAGCCCCGTCCTGCGGGAGGTGGTAGATACGCAGTATTTT. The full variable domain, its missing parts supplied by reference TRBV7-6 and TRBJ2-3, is GAGVSQSPRYKVTKRGQDVALRCDPISGHVSLYWYRQALGQGPEFLTYFNYEAQQDKSGLPNDRFSAERPEGSISTLTIQRTEQRDSAMYRCASSPVLREVVDTQYFGPGTRLTVL.

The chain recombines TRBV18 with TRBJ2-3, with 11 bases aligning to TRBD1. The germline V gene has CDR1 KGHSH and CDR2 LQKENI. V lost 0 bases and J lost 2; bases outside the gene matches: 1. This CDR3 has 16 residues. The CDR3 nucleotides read TGTGCCAGCTCACCACCAGGACAGGGGGCCACAGATACGCAGTATTTT. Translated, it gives CASSPPGQGATDTQYF.

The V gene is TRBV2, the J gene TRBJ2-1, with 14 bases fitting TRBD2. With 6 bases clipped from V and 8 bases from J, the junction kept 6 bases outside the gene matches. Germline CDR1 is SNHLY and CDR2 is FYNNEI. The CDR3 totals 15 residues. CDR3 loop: CASRGLAGVGDEQFF. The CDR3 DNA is TGTGCCAGCAGGGGACTAGCGGGAGTAGGTGATGAGCAGTTCTTC.

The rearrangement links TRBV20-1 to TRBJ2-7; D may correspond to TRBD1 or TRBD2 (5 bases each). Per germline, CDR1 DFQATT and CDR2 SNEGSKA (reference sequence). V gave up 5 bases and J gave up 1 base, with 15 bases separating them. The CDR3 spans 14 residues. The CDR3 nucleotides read TGCAGTGCTGTATACCGGGACGGATCCTACGAGCAGTACTTC. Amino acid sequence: CSAVYRDGSYEQYF.

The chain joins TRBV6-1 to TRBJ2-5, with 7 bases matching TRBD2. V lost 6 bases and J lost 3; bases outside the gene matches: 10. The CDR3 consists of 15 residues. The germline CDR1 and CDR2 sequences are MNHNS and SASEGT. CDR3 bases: TGTGCCAGCAGCCGGCGGGGAGGGATGGAAGAGACCCAGTACTTC. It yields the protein CASSRRGGMEETQYF.

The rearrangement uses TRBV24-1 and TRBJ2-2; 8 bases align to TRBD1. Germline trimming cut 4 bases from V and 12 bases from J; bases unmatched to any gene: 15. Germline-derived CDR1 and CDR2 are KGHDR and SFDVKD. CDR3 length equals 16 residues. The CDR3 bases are TGTGCCACCAGTGACAACCCGGGACAGGAAGAGTCGAAGCTGTTTTTT. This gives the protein CATSDNPGQEESKLFF.

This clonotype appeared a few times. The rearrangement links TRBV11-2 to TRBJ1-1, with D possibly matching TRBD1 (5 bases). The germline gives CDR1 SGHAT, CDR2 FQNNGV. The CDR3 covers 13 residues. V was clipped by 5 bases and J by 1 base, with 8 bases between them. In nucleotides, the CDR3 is TGTGCCAGCAGCCCGCAGGGGAACACTGAAGCTTTCTTT. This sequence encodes CASSPQGNTEAFF.

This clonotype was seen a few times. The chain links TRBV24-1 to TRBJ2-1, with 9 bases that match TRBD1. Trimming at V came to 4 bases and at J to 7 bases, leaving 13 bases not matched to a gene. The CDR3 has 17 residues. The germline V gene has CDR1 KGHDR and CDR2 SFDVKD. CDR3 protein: CATSDHLGTGSRNEQFF. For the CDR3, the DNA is TGTGCCACCAGTGACCATCTAGGGACAGGGTCTCGGAATGAGCAGTTCTTC.

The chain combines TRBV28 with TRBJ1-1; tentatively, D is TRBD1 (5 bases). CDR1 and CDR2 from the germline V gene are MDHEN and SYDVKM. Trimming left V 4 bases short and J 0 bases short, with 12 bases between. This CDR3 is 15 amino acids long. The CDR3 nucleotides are TGTGCCAGCAGTTCTTTCAGGGAGATGAACACTGAAGCTTTCTTT. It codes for CASSSFREMNTEAFF.

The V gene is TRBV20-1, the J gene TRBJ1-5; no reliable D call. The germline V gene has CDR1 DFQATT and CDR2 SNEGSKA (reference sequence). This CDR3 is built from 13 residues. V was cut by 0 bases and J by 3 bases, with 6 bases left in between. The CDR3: CSARDRYNQPQHF. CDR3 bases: TGCAGTGCTAGAGACAGGTACAATCAGCCCCAGCATTTT.

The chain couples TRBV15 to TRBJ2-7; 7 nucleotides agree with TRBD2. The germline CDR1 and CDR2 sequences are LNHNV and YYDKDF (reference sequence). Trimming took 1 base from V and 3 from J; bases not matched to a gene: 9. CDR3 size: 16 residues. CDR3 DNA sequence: TGTGCCACCAGCAGAGCCTCGGGAGGACTTGTCTACGAGCAGTACTTC. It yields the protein CATSRASGGLVYEQYF.

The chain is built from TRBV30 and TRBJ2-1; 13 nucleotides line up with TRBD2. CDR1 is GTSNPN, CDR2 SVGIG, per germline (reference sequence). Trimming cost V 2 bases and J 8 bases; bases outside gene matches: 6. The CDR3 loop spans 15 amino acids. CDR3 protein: CAWSPGTSGTYEQFF. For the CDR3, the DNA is TGTGCCTGGAGTCCAGGGACTAGCGGGACGTATGAGCAGTTCTTC.

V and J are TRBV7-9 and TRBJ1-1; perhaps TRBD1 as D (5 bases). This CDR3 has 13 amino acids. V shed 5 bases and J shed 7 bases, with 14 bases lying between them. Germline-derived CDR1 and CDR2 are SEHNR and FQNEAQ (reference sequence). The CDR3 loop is CASSTRQSLEAFF. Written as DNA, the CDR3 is TGTGCCAGCAGCACCCGACAGAGTCTTGAAGCTTTCTTT.

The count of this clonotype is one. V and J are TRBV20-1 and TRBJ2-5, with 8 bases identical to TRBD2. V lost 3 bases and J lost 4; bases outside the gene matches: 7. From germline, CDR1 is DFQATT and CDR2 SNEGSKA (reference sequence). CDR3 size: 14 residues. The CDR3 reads CSASSASGRETQYF. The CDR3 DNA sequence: TGCAGTGCTAGTTCGGCTAGCGGGCGAGAGACCCAGTACTTC.